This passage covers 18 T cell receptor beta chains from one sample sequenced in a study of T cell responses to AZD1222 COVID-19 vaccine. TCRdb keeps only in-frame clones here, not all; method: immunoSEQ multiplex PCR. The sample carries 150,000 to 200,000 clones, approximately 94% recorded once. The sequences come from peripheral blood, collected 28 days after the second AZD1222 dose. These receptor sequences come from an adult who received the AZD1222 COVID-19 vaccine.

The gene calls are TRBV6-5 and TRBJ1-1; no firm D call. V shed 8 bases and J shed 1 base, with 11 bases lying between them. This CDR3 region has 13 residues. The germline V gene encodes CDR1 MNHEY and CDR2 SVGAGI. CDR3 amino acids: CASRQLTNTEAFF. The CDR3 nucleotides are TGTGCCAGCCGCCAGCTCACGAACACTGAAGCTTTCTTT.

The CDR3 sequence is CASSSGSSGSNEQYF. In nucleotides, the CDR3 is TGTGCCAGCAGTTCGGGGTCTAGCGGGAGTAACGAGCAGTACTTC. V is TRBV6-5 and J is TRBJ2-7; TRBD2 matches 10 bases. V lost 4 bases, J lost 5 bases, and 8 bases stayed unmatched. From germline, CDR1 is MNHEY and CDR2 SVGAGI. The CDR3 is 15 amino acids.

The CDR3 sequence is CAWRAPGGEKLFF. The CDR3 DNA follows: TGTGCCTGGAGAGCCCCGGGGGGTGAAAAACTGTTTTTT. The chain carries TRBV30 and TRBJ1-4, with a possible D match to TRBD1 (5 bases). The CDR3 totals 13 residues. V was pared by 3 bases and J by 7 bases, with 12 bases between. Germline V gives CDR1 GTSNPN, CDR2 SVGIG (reference sequence).

The CDR3 loop reads CASSLYRGQETQYF. CDR3 bases: TGTGCCAGCAGCTTGTACAGGGGCCAAGAGACCCAGTACTTC. The chain uses TRBV7-9 and TRBJ2-5; 7 nucleotides line up with TRBD1. V lost 3 bases to trimming and J lost 1 base; unmatched junction nucleotides: 2. Germline V gene lookup returns CDR1 SEHNR and CDR2 FQNEAQ (reference sequence). The CDR3 runs 14 residues. Supplemented by reference TRBV7-9 and TRBJ2-5, the full variable domain reads DTGVSQNPRHKITKRGQNVTFRCDPISEHNRLYWYRQTLGQGPEFLTYFQNEAQLEKSRLLSDRFSAERPKGSFSTLEIQRTEQGDSAMYLCASSLYRGQETQYFGPGTRLLVL.

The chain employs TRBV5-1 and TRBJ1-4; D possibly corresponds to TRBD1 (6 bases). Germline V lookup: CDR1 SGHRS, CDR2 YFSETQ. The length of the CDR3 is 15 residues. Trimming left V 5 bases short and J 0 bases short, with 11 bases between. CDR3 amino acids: CASSLTGATNEKLFF. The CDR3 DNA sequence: TGCGCCAGCAGTTTGACAGGTGCAACTAATGAAAAACTGTTTTTT. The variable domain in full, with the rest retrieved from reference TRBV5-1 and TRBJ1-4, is KAGVTQTPRYLIKTRGQQVTLSCSPISGHRSVSWYQQTPGQGLQFLFEYFSETQRNKGNFPGRFSGRQFSNSRSEMNVSTLELGDSALYLCASSLTGATNEKLFFGSGTQLSVL.

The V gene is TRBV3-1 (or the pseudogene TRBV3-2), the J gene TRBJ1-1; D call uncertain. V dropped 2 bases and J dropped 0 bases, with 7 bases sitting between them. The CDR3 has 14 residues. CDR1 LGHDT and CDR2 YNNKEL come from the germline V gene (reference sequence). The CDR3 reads CASSQSGMNTEAFF. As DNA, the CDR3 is TGTGCCAGCAGCCAATCGGGAATGAACACTGAAGCTTTCTTT.

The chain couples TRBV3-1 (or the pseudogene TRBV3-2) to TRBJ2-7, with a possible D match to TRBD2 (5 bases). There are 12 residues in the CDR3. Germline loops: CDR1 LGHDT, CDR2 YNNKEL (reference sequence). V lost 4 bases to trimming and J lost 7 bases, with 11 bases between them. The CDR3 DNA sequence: TGTGCCAGCAGCCCAAACGAGCGGGAGCAGTACTTC. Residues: CASSPNEREQYF.

CDR3 protein: CASSLNNEQFF. CDR3 DNA sequence: TGTGCCAGCAGTTTAAACAATGAGCAGTTCTTC. The V call is TRBV12-3 or TRBV12-4, the J call TRBJ2-1; D unclear. V was cut by 2 bases and J by 5 bases, with 1 base left in between. The CDR3 runs 11 residues.

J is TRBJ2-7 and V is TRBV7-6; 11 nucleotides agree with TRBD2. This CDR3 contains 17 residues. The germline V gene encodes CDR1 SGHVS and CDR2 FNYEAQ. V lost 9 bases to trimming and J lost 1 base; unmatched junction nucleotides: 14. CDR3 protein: CASSQGLADHTSYEQYF. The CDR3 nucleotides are TGTGCCAGTTCCCAGGGACTAGCGGATCATACTTCCTACGAGCAGTACTTC.

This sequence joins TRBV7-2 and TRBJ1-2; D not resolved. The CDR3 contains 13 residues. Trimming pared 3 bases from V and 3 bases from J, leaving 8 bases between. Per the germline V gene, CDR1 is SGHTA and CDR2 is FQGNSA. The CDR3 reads CASSFPRDYGYTF. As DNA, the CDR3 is TGTGCCAGCAGCTTTCCGAGGGACTATGGCTACACCTTC.

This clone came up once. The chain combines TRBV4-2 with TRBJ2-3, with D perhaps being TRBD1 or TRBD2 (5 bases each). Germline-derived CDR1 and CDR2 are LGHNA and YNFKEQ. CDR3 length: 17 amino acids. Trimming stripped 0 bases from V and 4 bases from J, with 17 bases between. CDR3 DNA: TGTGCCAGCAGCCAAGAAGGTTTGGGGGAGTCTGCAGATACGCAGTATTTT. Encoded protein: CASSQEGLGESADTQYF.

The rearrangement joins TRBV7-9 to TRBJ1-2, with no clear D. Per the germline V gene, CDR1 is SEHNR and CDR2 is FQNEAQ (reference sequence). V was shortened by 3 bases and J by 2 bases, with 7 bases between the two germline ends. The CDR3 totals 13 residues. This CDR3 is CASSFDGNYGYTF. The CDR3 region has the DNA TGTGCCAGCAGCTTTGACGGGAACTATGGCTACACCTTC. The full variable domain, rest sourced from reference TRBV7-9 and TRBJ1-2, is DTGVSQNPRHKITKRGQNVTFRCDPISEHNRLYWYRQTLGQGPEFLTYFQNEAQLEKSRLLSDRFSAERPKGSFSTLEIQRTEQGDSAMYLCASSFDGNYGYTFGSGTRLTVV.

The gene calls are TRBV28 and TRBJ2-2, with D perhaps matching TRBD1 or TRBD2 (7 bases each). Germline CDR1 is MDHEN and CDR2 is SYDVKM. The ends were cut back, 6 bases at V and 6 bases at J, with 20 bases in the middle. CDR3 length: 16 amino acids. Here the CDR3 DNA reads TGTGCCAGCAGCCTTTCCGGGGGAGGGGGCGCCGGGGAGCTGTTTTTT. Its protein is CASSLSGGGGAGELFF.

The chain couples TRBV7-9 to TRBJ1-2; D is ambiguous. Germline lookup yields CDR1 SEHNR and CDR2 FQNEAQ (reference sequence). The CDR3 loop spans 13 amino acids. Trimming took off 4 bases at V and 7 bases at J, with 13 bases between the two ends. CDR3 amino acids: CASSSDGWSGYTF. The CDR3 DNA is TGTGCCAGCAGCTCGGATGGGTGGTCTGGCTACACCTTC.

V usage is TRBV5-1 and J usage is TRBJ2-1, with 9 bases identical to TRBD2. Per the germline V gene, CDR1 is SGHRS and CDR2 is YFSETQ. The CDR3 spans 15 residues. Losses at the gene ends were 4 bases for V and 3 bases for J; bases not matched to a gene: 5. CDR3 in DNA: TGCGCCAGCAGCCCCTCGACTAGCGGCTACAATGAGCAGTTCTTC. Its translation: CASSPSTSGYNEQFF.

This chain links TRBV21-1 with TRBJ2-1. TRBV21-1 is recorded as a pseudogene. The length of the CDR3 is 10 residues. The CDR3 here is CASSMIGQFF. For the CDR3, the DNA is TGTGCCAGCAGCATGATTGGGCAGTTCTTC.

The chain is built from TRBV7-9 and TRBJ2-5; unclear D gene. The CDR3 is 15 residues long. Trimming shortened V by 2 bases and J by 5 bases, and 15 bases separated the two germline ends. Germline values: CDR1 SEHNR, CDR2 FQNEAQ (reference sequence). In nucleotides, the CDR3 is TGTGCCAGCAGCTTACTGATCCCGTTTGGGGAGACCCAGTACTTC. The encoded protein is CASSLLIPFGETQYF.

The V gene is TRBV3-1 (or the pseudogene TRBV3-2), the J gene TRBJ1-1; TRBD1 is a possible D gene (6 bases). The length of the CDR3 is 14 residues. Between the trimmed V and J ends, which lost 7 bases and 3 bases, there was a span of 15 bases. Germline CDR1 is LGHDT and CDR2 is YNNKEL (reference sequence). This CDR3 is CASTQVSGDTEAFF. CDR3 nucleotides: TGTGCCAGCACCCAGGTCTCAGGGGACACTGAAGCTTTCTTT.